Here is one TCR beta chain with its context. Its target is not known. CDR3 length: 17 residues. The germline V gene has CDR1 SNHLY and CDR2 FYNNEI. The V gene end was trimmed by 9 bases and the J gene end by 1 base; junction bases not matched to a gene: 13. This specimen belongs to a study of lymphopenia after photon versus proton radiotherapy. Broader study findings: Better survival with proton therapy was suggested as possible, not demonstrated. Under photons, naive T cells and diversity fell while effector/memory populations rose.

Sequencing was performed with immunoSEQ multiplex PCR; in TCRdb, only in-frame clones are kept and a portion is missing. The sample consists of about 7,300 clones, roughly 93% of them appearing once. Material: peripheral blood, obtained from a patient treated with photon-based radiotherapy. The chain uses TRBV2 and TRBJ2-7, with 12 bases that match TRBD1. This receptor was identified in a woman aged 45-65 years with cholangiocarcinoma. The CDR3 nucleotides are TGTGCCAGTCTCCCGGGACAGGGGGCTCTCCCTTCCTACGAGCAGTACTTC. It codes for CASLPGQGALPSYEQYF.